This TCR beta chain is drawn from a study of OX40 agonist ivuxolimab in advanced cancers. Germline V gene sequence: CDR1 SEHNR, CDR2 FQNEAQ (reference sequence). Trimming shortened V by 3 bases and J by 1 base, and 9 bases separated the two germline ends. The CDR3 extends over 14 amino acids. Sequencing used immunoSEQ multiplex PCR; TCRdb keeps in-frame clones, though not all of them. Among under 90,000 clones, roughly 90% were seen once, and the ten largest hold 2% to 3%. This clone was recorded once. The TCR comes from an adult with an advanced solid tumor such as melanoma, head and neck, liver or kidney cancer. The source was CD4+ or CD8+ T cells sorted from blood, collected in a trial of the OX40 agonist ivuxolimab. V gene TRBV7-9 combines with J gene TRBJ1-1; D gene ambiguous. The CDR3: CASSFGLSNTEAFF. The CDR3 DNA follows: TGTGCCAGCAGCTTTGGCCTGTCGAACACTGAAGCTTTCTTT.